Listed below are T cell receptor beta chains from one sample, sequenced in a study of blood T cell repertoires in COVID-19. The protocol was immunoSEQ multiplex PCR, while the TCRdb copy is restricted to in-frame clones and leaves out a portion. The table lists about 58,000 clones, approximately 86% of them singletons. Sequenced material: peripheral blood. These receptors were obtained from a human donor with active COVID-19. The donor label of this sample is uncertain. Each CDR3 is given with its conserved first and last residue. D genes are given only for firm matches.

d_call v_call cdr3_aa
NA TRBV11-3 CASTSGQLNIQYF
TRBD1 TRBV30 CATGQGMSRYEQYF
TRBD1 TRBV24-1 CATSDPAGTGETQYF
TRBD1 TRBV9 CASSVRDREGTEAFF
TRBD1 TRBV19 CASSIGQGYRSPLHF
TRBD1 TRBV3-1/TRBV3-2 CASSHTGQGAEAFF
NA TRBV7-2 CASSLMRGTDTQYF
NA TRBV5-6 CASSQGYKEAFF
NA TRBV27 CASSRRRQANTEAFF
NA TRBV29-1 CSASGLRGSYEQYF
NA TRBV10-2 CASSELTELNTDTQYF
TRBD2 TRBV5-4 CASSLSGGSTDTQYF
TRBD1 TRBV4-1 CASSPAHAGTVGGWVQETQYF
NA TRBV5-1 CASSNGFSSNEQFF
TRBD2 TRBV7-2 CASSFQREQVYEQYF
TRBD1 TRBV7-6 CASSPQQGIATNEKLFF
TRBD1 TRBV23-1 CASSLTDRSSYEQYF
NA TRBV18 CASSPRAGGTNEKLFF